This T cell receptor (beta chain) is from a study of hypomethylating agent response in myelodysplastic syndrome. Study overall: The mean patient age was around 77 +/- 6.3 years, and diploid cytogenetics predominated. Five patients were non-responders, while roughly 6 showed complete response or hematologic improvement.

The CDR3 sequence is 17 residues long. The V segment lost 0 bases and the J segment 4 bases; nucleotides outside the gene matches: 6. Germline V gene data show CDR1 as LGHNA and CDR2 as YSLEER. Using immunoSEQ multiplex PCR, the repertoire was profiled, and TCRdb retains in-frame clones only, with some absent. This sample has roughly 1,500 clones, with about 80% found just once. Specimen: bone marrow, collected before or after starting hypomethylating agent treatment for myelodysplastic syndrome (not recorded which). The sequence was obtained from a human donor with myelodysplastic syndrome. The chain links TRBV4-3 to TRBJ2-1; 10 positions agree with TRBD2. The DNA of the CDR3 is TGCGCCAGCAGCCAAGATGCCCAGCGGGGGGGATACAATGAGCAGTTCTTC. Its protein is CASSQDAQRGGYNEQFF.